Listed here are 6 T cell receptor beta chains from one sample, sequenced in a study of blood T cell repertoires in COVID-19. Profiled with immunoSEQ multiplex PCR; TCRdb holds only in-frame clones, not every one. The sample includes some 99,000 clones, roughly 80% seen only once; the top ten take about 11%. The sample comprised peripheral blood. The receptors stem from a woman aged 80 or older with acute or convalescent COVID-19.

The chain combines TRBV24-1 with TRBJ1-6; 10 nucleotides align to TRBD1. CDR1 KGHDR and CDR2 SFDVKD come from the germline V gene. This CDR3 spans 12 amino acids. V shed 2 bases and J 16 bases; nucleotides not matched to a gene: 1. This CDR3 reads CATSDWTGGLHF. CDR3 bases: TGTGCCACCAGTGATTGGACAGGGGGTCTCCACTTT.

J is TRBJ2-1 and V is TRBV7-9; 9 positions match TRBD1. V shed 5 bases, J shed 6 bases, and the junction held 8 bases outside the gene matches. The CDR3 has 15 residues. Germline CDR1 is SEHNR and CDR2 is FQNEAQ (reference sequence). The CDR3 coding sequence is TGTGCCAGCAGCCCCGGGACAGGGTCCCGCAATGAGCAGTTCTTC. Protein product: CASSPGTGSRNEQFF.

CDR3 loop: CASSSYDRSSEGNYGYTF. CDR3 bases: TGTGCCAGCAGCTCATACGACAGGTCCTCAGAGGGCAACTATGGCTACACCTTC. The gene calls are TRBV7-2 and TRBJ1-2; perhaps TRBD1 as D (6 bases). Germline V gene sequence: CDR1 SGHTA, CDR2 FQGNSA. V was cut by 4 bases and J by 2 bases, with 23 bases left in between. The CDR3 has 18 residues.

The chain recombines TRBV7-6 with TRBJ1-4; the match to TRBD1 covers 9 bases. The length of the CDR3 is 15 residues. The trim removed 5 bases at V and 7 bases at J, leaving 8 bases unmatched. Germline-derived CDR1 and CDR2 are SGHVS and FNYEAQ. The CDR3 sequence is CASSPRQGGSEKLFF. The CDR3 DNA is TGTGCCAGCAGCCCACGACAGGGGGGCAGTGAAAAACTGTTTTTT. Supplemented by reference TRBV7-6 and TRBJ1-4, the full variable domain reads GAGVSQSPRYKVTKRGQDVALRCDPISGHVSLYWYRQALGQGPEFLTYFNYEAQQDKSGLPNDRFSAERPEGSISTLTIQRTEQRDSAMYRCASSPRQGGSEKLFFGSGTQLSVL.

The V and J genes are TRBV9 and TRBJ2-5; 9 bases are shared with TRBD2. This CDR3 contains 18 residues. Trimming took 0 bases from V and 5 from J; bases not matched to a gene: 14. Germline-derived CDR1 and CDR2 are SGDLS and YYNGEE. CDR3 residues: CASSVGALAGGLQETQYF. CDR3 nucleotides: TGTGCCAGCAGCGTAGGAGCTTTGGCGGGGGGGCTTCAGGAGACCCAGTACTTC.

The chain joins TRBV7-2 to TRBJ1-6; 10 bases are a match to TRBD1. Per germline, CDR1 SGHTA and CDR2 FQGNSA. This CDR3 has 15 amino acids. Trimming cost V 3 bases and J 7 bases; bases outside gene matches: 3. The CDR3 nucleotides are TGTGCCAGCAGCTTGACAGGGGGCACGAATTCACCCCTCCACTTT. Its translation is CASSLTGGTNSPLHF. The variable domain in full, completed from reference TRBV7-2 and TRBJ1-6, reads GAGVSQSPSNKVTEKGKDVELRCDPISGHTALYWYRQSLGQGLEFLIYFQGNSAPDKSGLPSDRFSAERTGGSVSTLTIQRTQQEDSAVYLCASSLTGGTNSPLHFGNGTRLTVT.